These T cell receptor beta chains were read from a single sample in a study of CD8+ T cells in alopecia areata. Data came from immunoSEQ multiplex PCR; TCRdb stores just in-frame clones and leaves some out. This table holds approximately 280,000 clones, 55% to 75% found once. The specimen comprised CD4+ T cells sorted from blood, sampled at week 24, from a patient treated with tofacitinib. The receptor set was obtained from a human donor with alopecia areata. Both conserved end residues are part of each CDR3. Each record gives: V gene, D gene, CDR3 protein. A D gene is named only where the DNA matches it firmly.

>TRBV10-3|NA
CAISESVIRVPDTQYF
>TRBV7-2|NA
CASSPDGGYGYTF
>TRBV25-1|NA
CASSEFFASTNTEAFF
>TRBV29-1|TRBD1
CSVPGQGYNEQFF
>TRBV30|NA
CAWSVVLRSNYGYTF
>TRBV5-4|NA
CASSLGNSRTLWGYTF
>TRBV29-1|TRBD2
CSVEGGSGGQETQYF
>TRBV30|NA
CAWSVQITGLGGYTF
>TRBV2|NA
CASKTDQETQYF
>TRBV10-3|NA
CAISESREITDTQYF
>TRBV6-5|TRBD1
CASSRGTAEAFF
>TRBV5-1|NA
CASSLEAYEQYF
>TRBV12-5|TRBD1
CASGLLTGGSNQPQHF
>TRBV4-1|NA
CASSQVQPHRGKYGYTF